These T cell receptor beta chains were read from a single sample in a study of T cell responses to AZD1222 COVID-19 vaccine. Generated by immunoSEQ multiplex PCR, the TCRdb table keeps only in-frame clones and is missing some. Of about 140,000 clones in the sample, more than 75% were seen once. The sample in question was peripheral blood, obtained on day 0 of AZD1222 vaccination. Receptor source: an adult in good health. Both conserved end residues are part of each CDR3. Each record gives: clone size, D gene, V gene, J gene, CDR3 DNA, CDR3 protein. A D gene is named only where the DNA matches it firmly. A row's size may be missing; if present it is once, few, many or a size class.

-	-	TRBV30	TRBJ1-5	TGTGCCTGGAGTGTACAGGGTGAATATCAGCCCCAGCATTTT	CAWSVQGEYQPQHF
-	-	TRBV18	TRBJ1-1	TGTGCCAGCTCCTCCGCCCTGAACACTGAAGCTTTCTTT	CASSSALNTEAFF
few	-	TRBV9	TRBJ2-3	TGTGCCAGCAGCTACAAGGGTATGAGCACAGATACGCAGTATTTT	CASSYKGMSTDTQYF
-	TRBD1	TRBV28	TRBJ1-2	TGTGCCAGCAGTGTTCCCGGGACAGCCTATGGCTACACCTTC	CASSVPGTAYGYTF
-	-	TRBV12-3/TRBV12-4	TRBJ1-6	TGTGCCAGCTGGGGAGGTAATAATTCACCCCTCCACTTT	CASWGGNNSPLHF
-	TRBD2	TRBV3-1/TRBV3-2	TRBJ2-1	TGTGCCAGCAGCCAAATTGGACTAGCGGGGGGGTATGAGCAGTTCTTC	CASSQIGLAGGYEQFF
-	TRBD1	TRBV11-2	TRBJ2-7	TGTGCCAGCAGCTTAGGGACAGGGGAATTCTATGAGCAGTACTTC	CASSLGTGEFYEQYF
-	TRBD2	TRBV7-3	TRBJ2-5	TGTGCCAGCAGTGCTAGCGGGGGTCCCGACCAGTACTTC	CASSASGGPDQYF
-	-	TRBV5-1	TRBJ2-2	TGCGCCAGCAGGGACACCTTGAACACCGGGGAGCTGTTTTTT	CASRDTLNTGELFF
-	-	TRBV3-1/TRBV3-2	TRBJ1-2	TGTGCCAGCAGTCCCGGGACGGGGAACTATGGCTACACCTTC	CASSPGTGNYGYTF
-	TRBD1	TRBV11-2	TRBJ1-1	TGTGCCAGCAGCTTCGGACAGGTCAACACTGAAGCTTTCTTT	CASSFGQVNTEAFF
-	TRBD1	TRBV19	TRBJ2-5	TGTGCCAGTAGTAGCCTGACAGGGGGGTACCAAGAGACCCAGTACTTC	CASSSLTGGYQETQYF
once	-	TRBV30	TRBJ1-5	TGTGCCTGGACACGAGGGGTGGGAGATCAGCCCCAGCATTTT	CAWTRGVGDQPQHF
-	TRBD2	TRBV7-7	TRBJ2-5	TGTGCTAGCAGCCTCCTAGCGGGGGGGGAGACCCAGTACTTC	CASSLLAGGETQYF
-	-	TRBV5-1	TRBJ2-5	TGCGCCAGCAGCTTGGCGGCTAGTCAAGAGACCCAGTACTTC	CASSLAASQETQYF
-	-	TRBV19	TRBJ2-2	TGTGCCAGTCACACGGGACAAGTGCTAAACACCGGGGAGCTGTTTTTT	CASHTGQVLNTGELFF
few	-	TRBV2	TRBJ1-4	TGTGCCAGCAGTGGACGGGCTGATGAAAAACTGTTTTTT	CASSGRADEKLFF
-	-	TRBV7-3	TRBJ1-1	TGTGCCAGCAGCCCGGCGGGGAACACTGAAGCTTTCTTT	CASSPAGNTEAFF
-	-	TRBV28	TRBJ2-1	TGTGCCAGCAGCCTAGGCCGACAGCTAAACAATGAGCAGTTCTTC	CASSLGRQLNNEQFF
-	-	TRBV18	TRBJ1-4	TGTGCCAGCTCGCCGGGACAAGCAAATGAAAAACTGTTTTTT	CASSPGQANEKLFF
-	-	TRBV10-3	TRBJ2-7	TGTGCCGGCTCCGGGACACTCTACGAGCAGTACTTC	CAGSGTLYEQYF
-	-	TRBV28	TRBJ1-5	TGTGCCAGCATCACCGGAGGGTCCTCCTATAGCAATCAGCCCCAGCATTTT	CASITGGSSYSNQPQHF
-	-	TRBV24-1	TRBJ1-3	TGTGCCACCAGTGATTCCGGAAACACCATATATTTT	CATSDSGNTIYF
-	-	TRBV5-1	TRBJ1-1	TGCGCCAGCAGCCCAACGCGACAGGACACTGAAGCTTTCTTT	CASSPTRQDTEAFF
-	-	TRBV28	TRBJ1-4	TGTGCCAGCAGTTCGTCAGGGTTAGGAGTAACTAATGAAAAACTGTTTTTT	CASSSSGLGVTNEKLFF
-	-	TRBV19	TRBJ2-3	TGTGCCAGTAGTATGAGGGGCACAGATACGCAGTATTTT	CASSMRGTDTQYF
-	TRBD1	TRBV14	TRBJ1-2	TGTGCCAGCAGCCCCGGGACAGCTAACTATGGCTACACCTTC	CASSPGTANYGYTF
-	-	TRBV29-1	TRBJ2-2	TGCAGCGTGCCCGGGACAAAGAACACCGGGGAGCTGTTTTTT	CSVPGTKNTGELFF
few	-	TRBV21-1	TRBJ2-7	TGTGCCAGCAGCCAGGGAGTGACCGAGTACGAGCAGTACTTC	CASSQGVTEYEQYF
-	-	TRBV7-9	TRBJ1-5	TGTGCCAGCAGCCCTTGGGGGGGCCTGGGGCCCCAGCATTTT	CASSPWGGLGPQHF
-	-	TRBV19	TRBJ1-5	TGTGCCAGTAGTACAGTGGTCAGGGGCAATCAGCCCCAGCATTTT	CASSTVVRGNQPQHF
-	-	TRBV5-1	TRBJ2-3	TGCGCCAGCAGCGGGCCCGACACAGATACGCAGTATTTT	CASSGPDTDTQYF
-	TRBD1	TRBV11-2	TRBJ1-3	TGTGCCAGCAGCCTGACAGGGAACTCTGGAAACACCATATATTTT	CASSLTGNSGNTIYF
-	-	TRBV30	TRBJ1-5	TGTGCCTGGAATCCCGACTCCGGGAATCAGCCCCAGCATTTT	CAWNPDSGNQPQHF
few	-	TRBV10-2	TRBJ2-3	TGCGCCAGCACCGGAGGAAGCACAGATACGCAGTATTTT	CASTGGSTDTQYF
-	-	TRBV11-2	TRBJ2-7	TGTGCCACCGATTTGGACAGCTACGAGCAGTACTTC	CATDLDSYEQYF
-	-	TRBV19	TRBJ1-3	TGTGCCAGTAGTCCACCGACAGGCCTCGGAAACACCATATATTTT	CASSPPTGLGNTIYF
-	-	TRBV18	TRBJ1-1	TGTGCCAGCTCAAGGGTGGCGAACACTGAAGCTTTCTTT	CASSRVANTEAFF
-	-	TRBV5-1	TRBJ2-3	TGCGCCAGCAGCTTGCTAACTGACTCAGATACGCAGTATTTT	CASSLLTDSDTQYF
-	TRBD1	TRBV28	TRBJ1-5	TGTGCCAGCAGCCTGGGACAGCCTAGCAATCAGCCCCAGCATTTT	CASSLGQPSNQPQHF
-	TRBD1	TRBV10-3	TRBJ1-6	TGTGCCATCAGTGAGTCGGGACAGAGTAATTCACCCCTCCACTTT	CAISESGQSNSPLHF
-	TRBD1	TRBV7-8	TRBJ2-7	TGTGCCAGCAGCTTACAGGGGGCGAATGGCTACGAGCAGTACTTC	CASSLQGANGYEQYF
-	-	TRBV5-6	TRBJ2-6	TGTGCCAGCAGATTAGATCTGACAAGCGGGGCCAACGTCCTGACTTTC	CASRLDLTSGANVLTF
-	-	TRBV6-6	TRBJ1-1	TGTGCCACCGGGGGGGGGACACCCCGTGAAGCTTTCTTT	CATGGGTPREAFF
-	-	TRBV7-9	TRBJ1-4	TGTGCCAGCAGCCTAAAGCCAGAGGGCCGGGGTGAAAAACTGTTTTTT	CASSLKPEGRGEKLFF
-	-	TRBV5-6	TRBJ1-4	TGTGCCAGCAGCTTTCGGGGTGATGAAAAACTGTTTTTT	CASSFRGDEKLFF
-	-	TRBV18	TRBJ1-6	TGTGCCAGCTCACCCGTTAACACAGGGCTCAATTCACCCCTCCACTTT	CASSPVNTGLNSPLHF
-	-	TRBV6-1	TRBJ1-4	TGTGCCAGCAGTGAACTGCGGGGTCTCGGGACTAATGAAAAACTGTTTTTT	CASSELRGLGTNEKLFF
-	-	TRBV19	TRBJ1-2	TGTGCCAGTAGTCATCAGAATCGGGCTAACTATGGCTACACCTTC	CASSHQNRANYGYTF
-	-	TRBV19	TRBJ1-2	TGTGCCAGTAGTATAGTCGAGGGCGGCTATGGCTACACCTTC	CASSIVEGGYGYTF
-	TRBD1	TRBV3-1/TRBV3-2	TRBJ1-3	TGTGCCAGCAGCCCGGACAGGCTCTCTGGAAACACCATATATTTT	CASSPDRLSGNTIYF
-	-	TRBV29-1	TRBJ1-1	TGCAGCGTTGACGATCGGGCCAACACTGAAGCTTTCTTT	CSVDDRANTEAFF
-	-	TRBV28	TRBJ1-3	TGTGCCAGCAGTGGGACGGCTGGAAACACCATATATTTT	CASSGTAGNTIYF
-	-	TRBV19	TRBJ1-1	TGTGCCAGTAGTCGCGGCAGGGAAGCTTTCTTT	CASSRGREAFF
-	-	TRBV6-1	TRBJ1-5	TGTGCCAGCAGTGAACAGGGTTTGGGCAATCAGCCCCAGCATTTT	CASSEQGLGNQPQHF
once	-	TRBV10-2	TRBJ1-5	TGCGCCAGCAATGGGGGAGACAATCAGCCCCAGCATTTT	CASNGGDNQPQHF
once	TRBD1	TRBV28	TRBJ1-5	TGTGCCAGCAGACCACAGGGGAGGGGTCAGCCCCAGCATTTT	CASRPQGRGQPQHF
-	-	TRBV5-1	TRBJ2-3	TGCGCCAGCAGCACCCGGGATCCTAGCACAGATACGCAGTATTTT	CASSTRDPSTDTQYF
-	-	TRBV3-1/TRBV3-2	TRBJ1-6	TGTGCCAGCAGCCCCAGCTCAGGAACCAATTCACCCCTCCACTTT	CASSPSSGTNSPLHF